The TCR beta chain under discussion was sequenced for a study of blood T cell repertoires in COVID-19. This CDR3 has 13 residues. CDR1 SQVTM and CDR2 ANQGSEA come from the germline V gene. Trimming cost V 0 bases and J 3 bases, with 9 bases left between them. In the authors' methods: Counts of nucleated cells, estimated from reference gene primer amplification, were obtained. Method: immunoSEQ multiplex PCR; TCRdb's copy keeps in-frame clones and lacks some. V and J calls and clone size are copied from that table; D and trimming were computed from the DNA. The sample lists fewer than 500,000 clones, 86% occurring once.

The TCR sequence derives from a woman younger than 45 with active or convalescent COVID-19. The chain joins TRBV29-1 to TRBJ2-7, with D perhaps matching TRBD2 (5 bases). Sequences were obtained from peripheral blood. CDR3 in DNA: TGCAGCGTTGAAGAAAGCGGAGGCTACGAGCAGTACTTC. It encodes CSVEESGGYEQYF.